A selection of T cell receptor beta chains follows, all from one sample in a study of cytomegalovirus exposure and HLA in healthy donors. Assay: immunoSEQ multiplex PCR; the TCRdb copy retains only in-frame clones and omits some. The profile shows 170,000 or so clones, approximately 80% of them singletons. Sequencing used PBMCs. The receptors stem from a male donor in good health and CMV-seropositive. CDR3s include the opening cysteine and the closing phenylalanine or tryptophan.

TRBV6-6	CASSPNREHYEQYF
TRBV9	CASSPRLAGEDEQYF
TRBV30	CAWSRLDSSNQPQHF
TRBV2	CASSPLAGEDQETQYF
TRBV14	CASGPLGGQADEQFF
TRBV29-1	CSVGTSGHTGELFF
TRBV7-2	CASSSGQGVQPQHF
TRBV21-1	CAIDRSGRTKNIQYF
TRBV7-2	CASSLLQGDTQYF
TRBV4-2	CASSQGQGSYEQYF
TRBV19	CASSTTQGASYEQYF
TRBV19	CASTDPRGNSGANVLTF
TRBV2	CASSETGTGVGAFF
TRBV7-9	CASSLATSGEAKQYF
TRBV30	CAWRSTGVRGQYF
TRBV29-1	CSVEERGAEQFF
TRBV21-1	CASKCRGGDIYEQYF
TRBV6-1	CASGAQGSNQPQHF
TRBV6-1	CASSDSSGATDTQYF
TRBV6-1	CASSEMSGFQYF
TRBV14	CASSPGTGSGYTF
TRBV7-9	CSSSLAQGFVGEQYF